This section outlines one T cell receptor beta chain sequence together with its context. The data were taken from a study of CD8 T cells in Susac syndrome. With random hexamers, reverse transcription was performed on about 0.45 to 1 ug of RNA. TCRdb reprocessed the immunoSEQ multiplex PCR reads with MiXCR, giving one entry per CDR3 protein. The sample has roughly 180,000 distinct CDR3 sequences, around 95% seen once. V lost 5 bases and J 2 bases, leaving 10 bases between the germline ends. The CDR3 sequence is 13 residues long. In germline, CDR1 is MNHEY, CDR2 SVGEGT. This clonotype originated in a human donor in good health. Sequencing was performed on CD4+ T cells from PBMCs. This chain uses TRBV6-2 or TRBV6-3 with TRBJ2-7; D is uncertain. The CDR3 reads CASSRALPYEQYF. The CDR3 bases are TGTGCCAGCAGTCGGGCCCTGCCCTACGAGCAGTACTTC.